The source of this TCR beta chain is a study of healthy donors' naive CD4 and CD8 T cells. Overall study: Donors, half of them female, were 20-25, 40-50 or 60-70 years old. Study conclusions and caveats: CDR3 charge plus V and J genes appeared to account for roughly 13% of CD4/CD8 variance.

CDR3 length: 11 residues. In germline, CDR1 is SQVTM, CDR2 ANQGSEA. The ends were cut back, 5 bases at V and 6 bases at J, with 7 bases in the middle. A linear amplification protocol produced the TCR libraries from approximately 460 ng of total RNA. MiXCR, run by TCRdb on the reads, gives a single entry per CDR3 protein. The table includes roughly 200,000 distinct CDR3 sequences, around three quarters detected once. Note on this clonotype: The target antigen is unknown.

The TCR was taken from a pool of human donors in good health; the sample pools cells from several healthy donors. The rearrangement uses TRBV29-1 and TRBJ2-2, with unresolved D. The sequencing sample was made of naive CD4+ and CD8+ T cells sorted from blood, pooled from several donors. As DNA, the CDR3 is TGCAGCGTTCGTAATCCCGGGGAGCTGTTTTTT. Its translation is CSVRNPGELFF.